These 11 T cell receptor beta chains came from one sample sequenced in a study of CD8 T cells in ankylosing spondylitis. TCRdb independently ran MiXCR on the 5' RACE reads; one entry per CDR3 protein. The sample has hundreds of thousands of distinct CDR3 sequences; roughly 32% are singletons. Sequenced: blood, either unsorted or a sorted T cell fraction (not recorded which). The receptor source for this set is a male donor with ankylosing spondylitis or in good health (not recorded which).

The V gene is TRBV11-1, the J gene TRBJ2-3; D is perhaps TRBD2 (6 bases). Germline values: CDR1 SGHAT, CDR2 FQDESV (reference sequence). This CDR3 has 15 amino acids. Deletions cut 3 bases from V and 0 bases from J, with 10 bases between. CDR3 amino acids: CASSFLAASTDTQYF. Written as DNA, the CDR3 is TGTGCCAGCAGCTTTTTAGCGGCCAGCACAGATACGCAGTATTTT. Supplemented by reference TRBV11-1 and TRBJ2-3, the full variable domain reads EAEVAQSPRYKITEKSQAVAFWCDPISGHATLYWYRQILGQGPELLVQFQDESVVDDSQLPKDRFSAERLKGVDSTLKIQPAELGDSAMYLCASSFLAASTDTQYFGPGTRLTVL.

The rearrangement links TRBV29-1 to TRBJ2-3, with 7 bases aligning to TRBD2. From germline, CDR1 is SQVTM and CDR2 ANQGSEA. This CDR3 region has 15 residues. Germline trimming cut 6 bases from V and 5 bases from J; bases unmatched to any gene: 14. The CDR3 sequence: CSVGTIPYNRDTQYF. The CDR3 DNA is TGCAGCGTAGGGACTATTCCCTATAACCGAGATACGCAGTATTTT.

This clonotype was seen a few times. This rearrangement joins TRBV20-1 to TRBJ1-5; D is ambiguous. Germline CDR1 DFQATT, CDR2 SNEGSKA (reference sequence). The CDR3 consists of 13 residues. Trimming left V 4 bases short and J 4 bases short, with 11 bases between. CDR3 sequence reads: CSAIPGPNQPQHF. The CDR3 region has the DNA TGCAGTGCTATACCGGGCCCGAATCAGCCCCAGCATTTT.

This clonotype was detected a few times. V usage is TRBV12-3 or TRBV12-4 and J usage is TRBJ2-7; D may be TRBD1 (6 bases). The length of the CDR3 is 15 residues. V was shortened by 3 bases and J by 0 bases, with 12 bases between the two germline ends. The CDR3 protein is CASSFSGTLSYEQYF. The CDR3 nucleotides are TGTGCCAGCAGTTTTTCCGGGACACTCTCCTACGAGCAGTACTTC.

This clonotype occurred a few times. The chain uses TRBV6-4 and TRBJ2-3; TRBD2 agrees at 9 bases. Germline CDR1 reads MRHNA; CDR2 reads SNTAGT. CDR3 size: 16 residues. V gave up 2 bases and J gave up 6 bases; unmatched junction bases: 9. The CDR3 reads CASSDERAGGPDTQYF. The CDR3 coding sequence is TGTGCCAGCAGTGACGAGAGGGCGGGGGGGCCTGATACGCAGTATTTT.

The chain has TRBV2 and TRBJ2-7, with 9 bases that match TRBD2. CDR1 SNHLY and CDR2 FYNNEI come from the germline V gene. The CDR3 extends over 14 amino acids. Unmatched junction bases numbered 7, after V lost 6 bases and J lost 4 bases. The CDR3 coding sequence is TGTGCCAGCAGGATAGCGGGGGCGATTTACGAGCAGTACTTC. It is translated as CASRIAGAIYEQYF.

V and J are TRBV6-8 and TRBJ2-3; 11 bases match TRBD2. Trimming cost V 6 bases and J 7 bases; bases outside gene matches: 9. Germline loops: CDR1 MNHGY, CDR2 SAAAGT. CDR3 length: 15 residues. The CDR3 spells CASRAGTSGTHTQYF. The CDR3, as DNA: TGTGCCAGCAGGGCCGGGACTAGCGGAACACATACGCAGTATTTT.

Notes on this clonotype: An end of the junction differs from the germline gene, which may be a read error. The V and J genes are TRBV3-1 and TRBJ2-1; D could derive from TRBD1 or TRBD2 (5 bases each). Germline CDR1 LGHDT, CDR2 YNNKEL (reference sequence). The CDR3 runs to 15 residues. CDR3 loop: CASCQEGRGDNEQFF. The DNA for the CDR3 is TGTGCCAGCTGCCAAGAGGGACGGGGAGACAATGAGCAGTTCTTC.

The genes are TRBV12-3 or TRBV12-4 and TRBJ2-7; 8 bases fit TRBD1. J was trimmed by 5 bases and V by 2 bases; bases with no gene match: 8. The CDR3 is made up of 15 amino acids. The CDR3 loop reads CASSLLPDRANEQYF. The CDR3 DNA follows: TGTGCCAGCAGTTTATTGCCGGACAGGGCAAACGAGCAGTACTTC.

The V gene is TRBV12-3 or TRBV12-4, the J gene TRBJ2-7, with 8 bases lining up with TRBD1. The CDR3 length is 13 residues. Trimming at V came to 5 bases and at J to 2 bases, leaving 2 bases not matched to a gene. The CDR3, as DNA: TGTGCCAGCAGTAGGACAGGGACCTACGAGCAGTACTTC. Protein sequence: CASSRTGTYEQYF.

This clonotype showed up just a few times. The V and J genes are TRBV9 and TRBJ1-1; tentatively, D is TRBD1 (5 bases). Per germline, CDR1 SGDLS and CDR2 YYNGEE. The CDR3 loop spans 15 amino acids. V lost 0 bases, J lost 0 bases, and 9 bases lay in between. This CDR3 is CASSVGGSLNTEAFF. The CDR3 nucleotides are TGTGCCAGCAGCGTAGGGGGGTCCCTGAACACTGAAGCTTTCTTT.